The 28 T cell receptor beta chains below come from one sample, sequenced in a study of regulatory T cells in long-lasting Graves disease. Arm-PCR of CDR3 regions and iRepertoire HTBI primers were the basis on which TCR beta libraries were built. In TCRdb, the multiplex PCR reads were re-called with MiXCR into one record per CDR3 protein. The data contain a few hundred thousand distinct CDR3 sequences, 20% to 25% of them singletons. The sample's time point: persistent/refractory GD, antithyroid drugs over 5 years with positive TRAb. PBMC-extracted RNA yielded the TCR library. Sequencing was performed on peripheral blood mononuclear cells (PBMCs), taken when the disease was refractory, from a patient treated with antithyroid drugs. Receptor source: a woman aged 40 to 50 with Graves disease.

This clonotype was observed many times. This chain connects TRBV2 to TRBJ2-2, with D possibly matching TRBD2 (5 bases). CDR1 is SNHLY, CDR2 FYNNEI, per germline. This CDR3 contains 13 residues. V lost 7 bases and J lost 1, with 7 bases in between. CDR3 DNA: TGTGCCAGCAACGGAGGGAACACCGGGGAGCTGTTTTTT. Encoded protein: CASNGGNTGELFF.

Ten or more counts support this clonotype. V gene TRBV7-9 combines with J gene TRBJ2-7; 8 bases match TRBD2. The V gene end was trimmed by 6 bases and the J gene end by 5 bases; junction bases not matched to a gene: 9. This CDR3 region has 14 residues. CDR1 SEHNR and CDR2 FQNEAQ come from the germline V gene (reference sequence). In DNA, the CDR3 is TGTGCCAGCAGATTACTTAGCGGGAACAACGAGCAGTACTTC. Its protein product is CASRLLSGNNEQYF.

The chain couples TRBV5-6 to TRBJ2-1, with TRBD2 identical over 13 bases. V shed 4 bases, J shed 6 bases, and the junction held 4 bases outside the gene matches. The CDR3 extends over 15 amino acids. The V gene's germline CDR1 is SGHDT and CDR2 YYEEEE. In DNA, the CDR3 is TGTGCCAGCAGCACCGGACTAGCGGGAGCCAATGAGCAGTTCTTC. Its translation: CASSTGLAGANEQFF.

This clonotype was seen at least ten times. The J gene is TRBJ2-1, the V gene TRBV20-1, with TRBD1 matching over 8 bases. V dropped 1 base and J dropped 6; count of bases not matched to a gene: 5. Germline V gene data show CDR1 as DFQATT and CDR2 as SNEGSKA (reference sequence). CDR3 length: 14 residues. The DNA for the CDR3 is TGCAGTGCTAGAGGTCGGACAGGGTCCAATGAGCAGTTCTTC. Its protein is CSARGRTGSNEQFF.

Ten or more counts support this clonotype. This chain joins TRBV27 and TRBJ1-5; D not certain. The V end lost 2 bases, the J end lost 6 bases, and 11 bases lay between the germline ends. CDR1 and CDR2 (germline): MNHEY, SMNVEV (reference sequence). The length of the CDR3 is 14 residues. The CDR3 region is CASSLSQISQPQHF. CDR3 coding DNA: TGTGCCAGCAGTTTAAGTCAGATATCTCAGCCCCAGCATTTT.

This clonotype showed up many times. The chain combines TRBV12-3 or TRBV12-4 with TRBJ2-5, with 8 bases identical to TRBD2. The CDR3 sequence is 16 residues long. The ends lost 1 base at V and 6 bases at J; junction bases unmatched: 10. The CDR3 DNA sequence: TGTGCCAGCAGTTTAGGGGTTAGCGGGAAAGCAAAGACCCAGTACTTC. Amino acid sequence: CASSLGVSGKAKTQYF.

This clonotype was recorded at least ten times. The V and J genes are TRBV7-8 and TRBJ2-5; 11 bases are a match to TRBD1. Trimming removed 5 bases from V and 4 bases from J; junction bases left unmatched: 9. In germline, CDR1 is SGHVS, CDR2 FQNEAQ. CDR3 length: 16 residues. This CDR3 reads CASSERPGQGVETQYF. The DNA of the CDR3 is TGTGCCAGCAGCGAACGACCGGGACAGGGGGTAGAGACCCAGTACTTC.

This clonotype was detected only a few times. The chain joins TRBV11-1 to TRBJ2-7, with D possibly TRBD1 on 6 matching bases. The CDR3 length is 15 residues. V dropped 3 bases and J dropped 2 bases, with 14 bases sitting between them. Per germline, CDR1 SGHAT and CDR2 FQDESV (reference sequence). CDR3 residues: CASSFDQDSPYEQYF. For the CDR3, the DNA is TGTGCCAGCAGCTTTGATCAGGACAGTCCCTACGAGCAGTACTTC.

The chain has TRBV5-5 and TRBJ1-1, with D unresolved. This CDR3 is 12 amino acids long. Looked up from germline, CDR1 is SGHKS and CDR2 is YYEKEE (reference sequence). Trimming left V 6 bases short and J 4 bases short, with 10 bases between. The CDR3 spells CASTPLATEAFF. The CDR3 DNA reads as TGTGCCAGCACCCCTCTGGCCACTGAAGCTTTCTTT.

This clonotype was detected only a few times. This chain uses TRBV7-9 with TRBJ1-1; D remains unclear. The CDR3 runs 16 residues. Per the germline V gene, CDR1 is SEHNR and CDR2 is FQNEAQ (reference sequence). The V gene lost 0 bases and the J gene lost 3 bases, with 14 bases spanning the gap. CDR3 protein: CASSLAPWKGDTEAFF. DNA of the CDR3: TGTGCCAGCAGCTTAGCGCCGTGGAAGGGAGACACTGAAGCTTTCTTT. Full variable domain (missing parts from reference TRBV7-9 and TRBJ1-1): DTGVSQNPRHKITKRGQNVTFRCDPISEHNRLYWYRQTLGQGPEFLTYFQNEAQLEKSRLLSDRFSAERPKGSFSTLEIQRTEQGDSAMYLCASSLAPWKGDTEAFFGQGTRLTVV.

The V call is TRBV12-3 or TRBV12-4, the J call TRBJ1-5, with D tentatively TRBD1 (5 bases). Trimming left V 8 bases short and J 12 bases short, with 11 bases between. The CDR3 length is 10 residues. The CDR3 nucleotides are TGTGCCAGCGGGGCGGGAGACCAGCATTTT. It translates to CASGAGDQHF.

About this clonotype: A much larger clone sits a single nucleotide away, making a read error possible. The DNA for the CDR3 is TGTGCCAGCAGCCCTCGACCCCGAGAGACCCGGTACTTC. Translation gives CASSPRPRETRYF. The chain couples TRBV7-3 to TRBJ2-5; D gene ambiguous. This CDR3 has 13 residues. Germline V gene sequence: CDR1 SGHTA, CDR2 FQGTGA.

This clonotype was seen many times. The V and J genes are TRBV11-2 and TRBJ2-2, with D unresolved. The CDR3 is 12 amino acids. V dropped 3 bases and J dropped 6 bases, with 5 bases sitting between them. From germline, CDR1 is SGHAT and CDR2 FQNNGV. CDR3 region: CASSFVAGELFF. The CDR3 bases are TGTGCCAGCAGCTTTGTGGCCGGGGAGCTGTTTTTT.

This clonotype was picked up many times. This chain connects TRBV20-1 to TRBJ1-2; 8 nucleotides line up with TRBD1. The length of the CDR3 is 13 residues. CDR1 DFQATT and CDR2 SNEGSKA come from the germline V gene (reference sequence). J lost 4 bases, V lost 6 bases, and 7 bases had no gene match. CDR3: CSASGQEIYGYTF. The CDR3 DNA sequence: TGCAGTGCGTCGGGACAGGAGATCTATGGCTACACCTTC.

This clonotype was seen at least ten times. The chain couples TRBV12-3 or TRBV12-4 to TRBJ1-1; D remains ambiguous. V was clipped by 7 bases and J by 1 base, with 19 bases between them. The CDR3 runs 16 residues. The CDR3 sequence: CASTVYESSPNTEAFF. DNA for the CDR3: TGTGCCAGCACTGTTTATGAGTCCAGCCCGAACACTGAAGCTTTCTTT.

The CDR3 DNA reads TGCGCCAGCAGCCGACTAGCGACACACGAGCAGTACTTC. It translates to CASSRLATHEQYF. The chain couples TRBV4-1 to TRBJ2-7; 8 bases are a match to TRBD2. Germline-derived CDR1 and CDR2 are MGHRA and YSYEKL. The junction had 4 bases not matched to a gene; V was cut back by 4 bases and J by 5 bases. This CDR3 is 13 amino acids long.

This clonotype appeared a few times. The J gene is TRBJ2-5, the V gene TRBV5-1; D gene uncertain. The CDR3 is 14 amino acids. In germline, CDR1 is SGHRS, CDR2 YFSETQ. Trimming stripped 4 bases from V and 3 bases from J, with 13 bases between. The CDR3: CASSPAPREETQYF. DNA for the CDR3: TGCGCCAGCAGCCCTGCCCCTAGAGAAGAGACCCAGTACTTC.

The chain joins TRBV4-1 to TRBJ2-7, with no clear D. Trimming took 1 base from V and 4 from J, leaving 14 bases between them. Germline V gene sequence: CDR1 MGHRA, CDR2 YSYEKL. The CDR3 sequence is 15 residues long. The CDR3, as DNA: TGCGCCAGCAGCCAAGCGCACAACCCCATTTACGAGCAGTACTTC. It is translated as CASSQAHNPIYEQYF.

This clonotype was observed a few times. V gene TRBV11-3 combines with J gene TRBJ2-1; D is ambiguous. CDR1 is SGHNT, CDR2 YENEEA, per germline. The CDR3 runs to 13 residues. V lost 1 base and J 7 bases, leaving 8 bases between the germline ends. DNA for the CDR3: TGTGCCAGCAGCTTAGTGTTCGCTAATGAGCAGTTCTTC. This sequence encodes CASSLVFANEQFF. The whole variable domain, remainder taken from reference TRBV11-3 and TRBJ2-1, is EAGVVQSPRYKIIEKKQPVAFWCNPISGHNTLYWYLQNLGQGPELLIRYENEEAVDDSQLPKDRFSAERLKGVDSTLKIQPAELGDSAVYLCASSLVFANEQFFGPGTRLTVL.

This clonotype was detected only a few times. V is TRBV28 and J is TRBJ2-3; 12 nucleotides line up with TRBD2. CDR1 and CDR2 from the germline V gene are MDHEN and SYDVKM. The CDR3 has 20 residues. Trimming cost V 4 bases and J 1 base; bases outside gene matches: 15. The CDR3 reads CASSSGLAGISSTRTDTQYF. CDR3 in DNA: TGTGCCAGCAGTTCCGGACTAGCGGGGATATCGTCCACTCGCACAGATACGCAGTATTTT.

This clonotype was counted a few times. This rearrangement joins TRBV29-1 to TRBJ2-1, with 10 bases matching TRBD2. V trimming: 8 bases; J trimming: 3 bases; junction bases outside the gene matches: 7. The CDR3 totals 14 residues. Germline CDR1 is SQVTM and CDR2 is ANQGSEA. The CDR3 is CSSSGRDLYNEQFF. The CDR3 region has the DNA TGCAGCAGCAGCGGGAGGGATCTCTACAATGAGCAGTTCTTC.

As for this clonotype: A much larger clone lies a single base off, so this may be a read error. This chain joins TRBV28 and TRBJ1-2; 8 positions match TRBD1. This CDR3 is built from 15 residues. The germline gives CDR1 MDHEN, CDR2 SYDVKM. CDR3 residues: CVSSPPTGGNYGYTF. The CDR3 region has the DNA TGTGTCAGCAGTCCTCCCACAGGGGGAAATTATGGCTACACCTTC.

This clonotype has a count of ten or more. The chain joins TRBV12-3 or TRBV12-4 to TRBJ1-2; TRBD1 is a possible D gene (6 bases). The CDR3 contains 13 residues. Trimming removed 1 base at V and 7 bases at J, with 10 bases between. In DNA form, the CDR3 reads TGTGCCAGCAGTTTAGACAGGGCGGCTGGCTACACCTTC. Protein sequence: CASSLDRAAGYTF.

This clonotype was observed many times. The V gene is TRBV7-2, the J gene TRBJ1-1; D may be TRBD1 (5 bases). Germline CDR1 SGHTA, CDR2 FQGNSA. The CDR3 is 13 residues long. With 5 bases removed from V and 4 bases from J, the gap between germline ends came to 11 bases. CDR3 region: CASSKPGFTEAFF. CDR3 nucleotide sequence: TGTGCCAGCAGCAAACCAGGGTTCACTGAAGCTTTCTTT.

The chain employs TRBV5-6 and TRBJ2-7, with 14 bases lining up with TRBD2. Germline CDR1 reads SGHDT; CDR2 reads YYEEEE. V lost 4 bases, J lost 3 bases, and 3 bases stayed unmatched. The CDR3 is 15 amino acids. The CDR3 reads CASSRGLAGVYEQYF. In DNA form, the CDR3 reads TGTGCCAGCAGCAGGGGACTAGCGGGAGTCTACGAGCAGTACTTC.

This clonotype occurred many times. The chain couples TRBV6-5 to TRBJ2-6, with D unclear. In germline, CDR1 is MNHEY, CDR2 SVGAGI. V lost 4 bases, J lost 0 bases, and 4 bases lay in between. The length of the CDR3 is 14 residues. CDR3: CASSWDSGANVLTF. DNA of the CDR3: TGTGCCAGCAGTTGGGACTCTGGGGCCAACGTCCTGACTTTC.

This clonotype was picked up many times. This rearrangement joins TRBV7-8 to TRBJ2-7, with TRBD1 as a possible D gene (5 bases). V was clipped by 1 base and J by 2 bases, with 12 bases between them. Germline CDR1 and CDR2: SGHVS and FQNEAQ. This CDR3 is 15 amino acids long. As DNA, the CDR3 is TGTGCCAGCAGCTTAGAAGCCACAGGTGCCTACGAGCAGTACTTC. Amino acids: CASSLEATGAYEQYF.

This clonotype came up many times. The rearrangement uses TRBV12-3 or TRBV12-4 and TRBJ1-5, with 8 nucleotides matching TRBD1. This CDR3 comprises 16 residues. Losses at the gene ends were 2 bases for V and 6 bases for J; bases not matched to a gene: 9. CDR3 sequence (DNA): TGTGCCAGCAGTTTACAGGGGGCGGGAGCCTCTCAGCCCCAGCATTTT. Amino acids: CASSLQGAGASQPQHF.